This T cell receptor beta chain was found in a study of cytomegalovirus exposure and HLA in healthy donors. The V gene end was trimmed by 5 bases and the J gene end by 5 bases; junction bases not matched to a gene: 7. The CDR3 has 16 residues. Germline V CDR1 and CDR2: SEHNR, FQNEAQ (reference sequence). This clone was picked up one time. The PCR had 60 Vbeta and 13 Jbeta primers. In the original analysis: Later analysis identified 80 million to 85 million unique TCR beta chains, 10 million to 12 million shared. TCRdb's copy holds only in-frame clones and misses some; the assay was immunoSEQ multiplex PCR. That table gives V, J and clone size, and the DNA gave D and trimming. The sample records around 190,000 clones, around 79% being singletons.

The chain is built from TRBV7-9 and TRBJ2-1; the match to TRBD2 covers 12 bases. The source of this sequence is a young woman in good health and CMV-seronegative. The sequenced sample consisted of PBMCs. The DNA for the CDR3 is TGTGCCAGCAGCACGACTAGCGGGAGCAACGACAATGAGCAGTTCTTC. Its protein is CASSTTSGSNDNEQFF. The entire variable domain, with the rest obtained from reference TRBV7-9 and TRBJ2-1, is as follows: DTGVSQNPRHKITKRGQNVTFRCDPISEHNRLYWYRQTLGQGPEFLTYFQNEAQLEKSRLLSDRFSAERPKGSFSTLEIQRTEQGDSAMYLCASSTTSGSNDNEQFFGPGTRLTVL.